This T cell receptor beta chain originates from a study of T-cell memory formation after mild COVID-19. The overall study: For the most part, TCR clusters were specific to one donor.

The J segment lost 5 bases and the V segment lost 5 bases, leaving 10 bases of the junction unmatched. The CDR3 consists of 15 residues. Of note for this clonotype: Its antigen is unidentified.

Notes on the study in general: The finding that pre-infection memory included some responding clones suggested that cross-reactive memory joined.

Barcoded TCR alpha and TCR beta cDNA libraries with UMIs came from 5'RACE using constant-segment primers. MiXCR was run by TCRdb on the 5' RACE reads, yielding one entry per CDR3 protein. The sample lists just over 400,000 distinct CDR3 sequences; about 22% were seen once. The rearrangement links TRBV12-3 or TRBV12-4 to TRBJ2-5; 8 bases agree with TRBD1. This clonotype was obtained from an adult woman who had mild COVID-19 (a few samples of this study predate the infection). Cell type and time point are not known. Source material: PBMCs or a T cell subset sorted from them (not recorded which). The CDR3 sequence: CASSLMTGAGETQYF. The CDR3 DNA is TGTGCCAGCAGTCTCATGACAGGGGCAGGGGAGACCCAGTACTTC.